The 8 T cell receptor beta chains below were found in one sample sequenced in a study of chemoradiotherapy in HPV16-positive cancers. Profiled with immunoSEQ multiplex PCR; TCRdb holds only in-frame clones, not every one. The sample holds over 1,100 clones; roughly 87% are singletons and the top ten take under 8%. The specimen was tumor tissue, collected from a patient who underwent chemoradiotherapy. Receptor source: a human donor with HPV-associated anogenital cancer.

Only a few counts were recorded for this clone. This chain's CDR3 is CASSPLPGVGDQPQHF. CDR3 bases: TGTGCCAGCAGTCCCCTCCCAGGGGTAGGGGATCAGCCCCAGCATTTT. The chain is built from TRBV6-6 and TRBJ1-5, with D perhaps matching TRBD1 (6 bases). This CDR3 has 16 amino acids. CDR1 MNHNY and CDR2 SVGAGI come from the germline V gene (reference sequence). V dropped 5 bases and J dropped 5 bases, with 19 bases sitting between them.

This sequence joins TRBV4-1 and TRBJ1-2, with D perhaps TRBD1 (5 bases). V shed 1 base and J shed 4 bases, with 13 bases lying between them. Looked up from germline, CDR1 is MGHRA and CDR2 is YSYEKL. CDR3 length: 15 residues. The CDR3 DNA reads TGCGCCAGCAGCCAAGCTCATCAGGGTGGCTATGGCTACACCTTC. Translated, it gives CASSQAHQGGYGYTF.

The chain carries TRBV19 and TRBJ2-2; 7 bases line up with TRBD1. This CDR3 has 16 residues. V trimming: 5 bases; J trimming: 5 bases; junction bases outside the gene matches: 11. From germline, CDR1 is LNHDA and CDR2 SQIVND (reference sequence). CDR3 region: CASSSPGTAITGELFF. CDR3 DNA sequence: TGTGCCAGTAGTTCTCCCGGGACAGCGATTACCGGGGAGCTGTTTTTT. The full variable domain, its missing parts supplied by reference TRBV19 and TRBJ2-2, is DGGITQSPKYLFRKEGQNVTLSCEQNLNHDAMYWYRQDPGQGLRLIYYSQIVNDFQKGDIAEGYSVSREKKESFPLTVTSAQKNPTAFYLCASSSPGTAITGELFFGEGSRLTVL.

The chain links TRBV19 to TRBJ1-5; 8 bases map to TRBD1. V was pared by 3 bases and J by 7 bases, with 2 bases of the junction left unmatched. The germline CDR1 and CDR2 sequences are LNHDA and SQIVND (reference sequence). CDR3 length: 13 amino acids. The CDR3 region has the DNA TGTGCCAGTAGTATCCCAGGGGGCCAGCCCCAGCATTTT. Protein sequence: CASSIPGGQPQHF.

This chain links TRBV4-3 with TRBJ2-3, with D possibly TRBD2 on 7 matching bases. Germline loops: CDR1 LGHNA, CDR2 YSLEER. Trimming took off 2 bases at V and 7 bases at J, with 13 bases between the two ends. The CDR3 consists of 14 residues. In DNA form, the CDR3 reads TGCGCCAGCAGCCAATGGGCGGGGGCGAATACGCAGTATTTT. Translating it yields CASSQWAGANTQYF.

The chain employs TRBV7-2 and TRBJ2-2, with D perhaps matching TRBD2 (5 bases). CDR1 SGHTA and CDR2 FQGNSA come from the germline V gene. The CDR3 is 15 amino acids. The germline V and J ends were trimmed by 3 bases and 4 bases, with 12 bases remaining between them. In nucleotides, the CDR3 is TGTGCCAGCAGCTTGGCCGGGAACCCCACCGGGGAGCTGTTTTTT. As protein: CASSLAGNPTGELFF.

The V and J genes are TRBV2 and TRBJ2-4; unclear D gene. The ends were cut back, 6 bases at V and 0 bases at J, with 21 bases in the middle. Looked up from germline, CDR1 is SNHLY and CDR2 is FYNNEI. The CDR3 contains 18 residues. The CDR3 here is CASSPGAAANLAKNIQYF. CDR3 nucleotides: TGTGCCAGCAGCCCAGGTGCGGCGGCGAACCTAGCCAAAAACATTCAGTACTTC.

The chain has TRBV4-2 and TRBJ1-2; unclear D gene. The germline V gene encodes CDR1 LGHNA and CDR2 YNFKEQ. Deletions cut 1 base from V and 3 bases from J, with 15 bases between. The CDR3 is made up of 16 amino acids. CDR3 loop: CASSQGPGENYYGYTF. In DNA, the CDR3 is TGTGCCAGCAGCCAAGGGCCGGGAGAGAACTACTATGGCTACACCTTC.